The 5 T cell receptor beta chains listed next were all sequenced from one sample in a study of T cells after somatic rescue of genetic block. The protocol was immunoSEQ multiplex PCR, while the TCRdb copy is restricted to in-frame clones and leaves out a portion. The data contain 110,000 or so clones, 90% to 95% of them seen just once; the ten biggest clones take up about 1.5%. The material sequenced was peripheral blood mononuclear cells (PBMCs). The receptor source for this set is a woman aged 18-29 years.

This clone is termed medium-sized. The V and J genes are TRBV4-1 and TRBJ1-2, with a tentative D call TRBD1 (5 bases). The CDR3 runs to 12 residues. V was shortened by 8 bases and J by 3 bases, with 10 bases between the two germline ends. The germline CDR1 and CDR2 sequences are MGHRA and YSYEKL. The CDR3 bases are TGCGCCAGCTCAGGACATTACTATGGCTACACCTTC. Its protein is CASSGHYYGYTF.

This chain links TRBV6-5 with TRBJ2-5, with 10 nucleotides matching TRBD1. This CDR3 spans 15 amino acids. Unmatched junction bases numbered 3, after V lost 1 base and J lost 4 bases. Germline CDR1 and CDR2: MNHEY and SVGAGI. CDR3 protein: CASSYLGTGAETQYF. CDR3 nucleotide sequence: TGTGCCAGCAGTTACTTGGGGACAGGGGCAGAGACCCAGTACTTC.

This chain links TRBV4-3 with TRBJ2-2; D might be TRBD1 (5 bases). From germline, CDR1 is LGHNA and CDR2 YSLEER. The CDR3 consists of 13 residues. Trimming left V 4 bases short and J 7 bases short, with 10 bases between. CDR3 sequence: CASSPPGNGELFF. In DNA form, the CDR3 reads TGCGCCAGCAGCCCTCCAGGGAACGGGGAGCTGTTTTTT.

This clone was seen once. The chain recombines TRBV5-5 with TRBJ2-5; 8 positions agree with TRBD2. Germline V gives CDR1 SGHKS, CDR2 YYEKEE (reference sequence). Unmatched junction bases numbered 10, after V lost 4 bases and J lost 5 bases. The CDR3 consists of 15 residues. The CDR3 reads CASSRGLDPGETQYF. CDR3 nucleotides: TGTGCCAGCAGCCGGGGACTAGACCCGGGGGAGACCCAGTACTTC.

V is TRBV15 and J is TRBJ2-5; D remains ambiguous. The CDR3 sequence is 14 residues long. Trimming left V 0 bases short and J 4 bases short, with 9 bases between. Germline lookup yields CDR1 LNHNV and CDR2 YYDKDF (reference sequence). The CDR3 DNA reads TGTGCCACCAGCAGAGAGGGCTTTTTAGAGACCCAGTACTTC. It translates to CATSREGFLETQYF.